The sample holds a few counts of the clone carrying this T cell receptor beta chain. The antigen remains undetermined. The sample comes from a study of response to subunit inactivated influenza vaccine. MiXCR was run by TCRdb on the RT-PCR reads, yielding one entry per CDR3 protein. The data hold about 190,000 distinct CDR3 sequences, with about 15% observed a single time. Study conclusions and caveats: It was suggested by the authors that few new T cells are recruited by each seasonal influenza vaccination.

The V end lost 5 bases, the J end lost 10 bases, and 12 bases lay between the germline ends. The CDR3 runs 12 residues. Looked up from germline, CDR1 is MDHEN and CDR2 is SYDVKM. The chain combines TRBV28 with TRBJ2-1; the D gene is possibly TRBD1 (7 bases). Sequenced here: CD8+ T cells sorted from PBMCs, sampled 5 days after vaccination. This clonotype originated in a man aged 50 to 60 who received an inactivated influenza vaccine. DNA of the CDR3: TGTGCCAGCAGTCTCCAGGGGGGCGAGCAGTTCTTC. Protein product: CASSLQGGEQFF.